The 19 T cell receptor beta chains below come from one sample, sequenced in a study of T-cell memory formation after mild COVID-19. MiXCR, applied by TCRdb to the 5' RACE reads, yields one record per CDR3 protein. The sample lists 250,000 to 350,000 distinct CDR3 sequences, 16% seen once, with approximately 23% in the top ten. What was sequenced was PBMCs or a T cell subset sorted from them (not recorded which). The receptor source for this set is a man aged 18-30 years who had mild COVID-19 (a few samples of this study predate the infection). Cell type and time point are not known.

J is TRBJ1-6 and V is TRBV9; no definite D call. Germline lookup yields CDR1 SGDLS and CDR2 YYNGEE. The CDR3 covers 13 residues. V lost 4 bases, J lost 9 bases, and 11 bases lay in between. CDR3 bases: TGTGCCAGCAGCAACGGGCTCAGTTCACCCCTCCACTTT. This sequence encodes CASSNGLSSPLHF.

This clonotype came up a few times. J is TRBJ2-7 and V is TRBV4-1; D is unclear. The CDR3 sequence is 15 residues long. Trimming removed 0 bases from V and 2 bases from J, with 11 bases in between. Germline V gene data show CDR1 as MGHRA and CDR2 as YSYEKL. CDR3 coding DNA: TGCGCCAGCAGCCAAGATCGCGGCCCGACCTACGAGCAGTACGTC. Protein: CASSQDRGPTYEQYV.

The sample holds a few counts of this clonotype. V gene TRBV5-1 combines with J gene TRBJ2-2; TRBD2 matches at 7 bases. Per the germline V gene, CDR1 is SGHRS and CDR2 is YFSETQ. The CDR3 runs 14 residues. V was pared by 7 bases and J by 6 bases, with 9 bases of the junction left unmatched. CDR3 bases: TGCGCCAGCTCCAGGACTAGTCCGCCCGGGGAGCTGTTTTTT. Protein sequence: CASSRTSPPGELFF.

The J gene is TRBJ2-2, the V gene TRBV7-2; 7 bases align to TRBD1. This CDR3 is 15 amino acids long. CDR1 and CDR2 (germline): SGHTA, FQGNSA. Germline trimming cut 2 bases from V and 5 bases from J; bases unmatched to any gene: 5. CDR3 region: CASSLNQGETGELFF. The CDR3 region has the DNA TGTGCCAGCAGCTTAAATCAGGGGGAAACCGGGGAGCTGTTTTTT.

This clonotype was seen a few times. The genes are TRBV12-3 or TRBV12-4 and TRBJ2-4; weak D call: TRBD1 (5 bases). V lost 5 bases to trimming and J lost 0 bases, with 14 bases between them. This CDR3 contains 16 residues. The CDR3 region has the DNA TGTGCCAGCAGTCCCTTGATGGGGCTAGCCAAAAACATTCAGTACTTC. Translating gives CASSPLMGLAKNIQYF.

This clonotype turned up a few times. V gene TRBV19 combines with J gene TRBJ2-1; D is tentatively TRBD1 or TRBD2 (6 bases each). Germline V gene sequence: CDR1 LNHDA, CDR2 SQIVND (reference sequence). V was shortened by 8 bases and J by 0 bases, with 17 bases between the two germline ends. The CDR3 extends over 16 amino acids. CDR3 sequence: CASAGRTASSYNEQFF. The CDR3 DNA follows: TGTGCCAGTGCTGGGAGGACAGCAAGCTCCTACAATGAGCAGTTCTTC.

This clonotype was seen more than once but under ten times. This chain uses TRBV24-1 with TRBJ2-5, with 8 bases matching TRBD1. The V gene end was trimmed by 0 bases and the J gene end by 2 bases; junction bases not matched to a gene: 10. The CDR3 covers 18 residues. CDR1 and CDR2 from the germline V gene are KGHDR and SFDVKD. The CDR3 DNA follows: TGTGCCACCAGTGATTTGCACTCCGGACAGGGCTCTCAAGAGACCCAGTACTTC. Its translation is CATSDLHSGQGSQETQYF.

The CDR3 DNA reads TGTGCCAGCAGCCGACCGGGACCTGAAGCTTTCTTT. Its protein is CASSRPGPEAFF. The rearrangement links TRBV6-5 to TRBJ1-1; weak D call: TRBD1 (5 bases). Trimming removed 6 bases at V and 6 bases at J, with 11 bases between. CDR1 MNHEY and CDR2 SVGAGI come from the germline V gene. The CDR3 runs to 12 residues.

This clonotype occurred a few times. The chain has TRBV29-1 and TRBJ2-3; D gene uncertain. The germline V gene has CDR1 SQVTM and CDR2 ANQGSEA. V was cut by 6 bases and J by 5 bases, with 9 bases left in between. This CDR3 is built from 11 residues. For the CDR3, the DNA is TGCAGCGTGAGCGATGGAGATACGCAGTATTTT. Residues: CSVSDGDTQYF.

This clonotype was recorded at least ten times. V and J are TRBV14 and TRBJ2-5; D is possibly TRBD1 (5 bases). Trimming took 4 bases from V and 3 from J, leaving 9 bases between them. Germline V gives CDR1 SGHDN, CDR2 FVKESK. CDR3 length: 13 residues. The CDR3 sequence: CASSRETEETQYF. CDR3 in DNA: TGTGCCAGCAGCCGAGAGACAGAAGAGACCCAGTACTTC.

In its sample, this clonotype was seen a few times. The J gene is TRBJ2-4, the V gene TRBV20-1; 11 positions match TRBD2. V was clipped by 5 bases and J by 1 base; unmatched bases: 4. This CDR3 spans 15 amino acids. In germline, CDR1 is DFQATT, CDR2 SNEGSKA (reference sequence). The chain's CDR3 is CSAPGTSGAKNIQYF. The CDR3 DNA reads TGCAGTGCTCCCGGGACTAGCGGTGCCAAAAACATTCAGTACTTC.

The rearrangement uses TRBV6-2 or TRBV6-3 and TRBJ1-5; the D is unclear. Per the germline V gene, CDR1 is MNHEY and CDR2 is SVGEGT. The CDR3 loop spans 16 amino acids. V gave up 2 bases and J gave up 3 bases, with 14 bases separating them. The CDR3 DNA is TGTGCCAGCAGTTACCAGCTCCGGGCGTCCAATCAGCCCCAGCATTTT. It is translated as CASSYQLRASNQPQHF.

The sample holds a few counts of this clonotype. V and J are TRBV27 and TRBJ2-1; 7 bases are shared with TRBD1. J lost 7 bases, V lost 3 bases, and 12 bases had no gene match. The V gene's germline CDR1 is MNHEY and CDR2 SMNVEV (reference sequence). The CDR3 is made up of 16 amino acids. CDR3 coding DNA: TGTGCCAGCAGTTTCTTGGCGACAGGGTATAGGAATGAGCAGTTCTTC. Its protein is CASSFLATGYRNEQFF.

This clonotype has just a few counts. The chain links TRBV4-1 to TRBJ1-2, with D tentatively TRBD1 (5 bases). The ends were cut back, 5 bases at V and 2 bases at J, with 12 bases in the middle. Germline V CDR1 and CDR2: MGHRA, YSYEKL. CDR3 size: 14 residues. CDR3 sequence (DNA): TGCGCCAGCAGCAGGGACGGGGGAAACTATGGCTACACCTTC. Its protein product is CASSRDGGNYGYTF.

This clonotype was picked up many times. This CDR3 reads CASSLDRLSPEQYF. Here the CDR3 DNA reads TGTGCCAGCAGCTTAGATAGGTTATCGCCCGAGCAGTACTTC. V gene TRBV11-2 combines with J gene TRBJ2-7, with unresolved D. Germline assignment: CDR1 SGHAT and CDR2 FQNNGV. The CDR3 runs to 14 residues. Trimming stripped 0 bases from V and 6 bases from J, with 12 bases between. Drawing the rest from reference TRBV11-2 and TRBJ2-7, the complete variable domain is EAGVAQSPRYKIIEKRQSVAFWCNPISGHATLYWYQQILGQGPKLLIQFQNNGVVDDSQLPKDRFSAERLKGVDSTLKIQPAKLEDSAVYLCASSLDRLSPEQYFGPGTRLTVT.

The CDR3 spells CASSGGVWTSGKETQYF. Here the CDR3 DNA reads TGTGCCAGCAGCGGGGGGGTTTGGACTAGCGGGAAAGAGACCCAGTACTTC. The chain employs TRBV12-3 or TRBV12-4 and TRBJ2-5, with 12 bases lining up with TRBD2. The CDR3 covers 17 residues. The ends lost 6 bases at V and 3 bases at J; junction bases unmatched: 11.

CDR3 bases: TGTGCCAGCAGCCCCGAGGGGTGGGGTACGCAGTATTTT. It yields the protein CASSPEGWGTQYF. This rearrangement joins TRBV7-2 to TRBJ2-3; TRBD1 or TRBD2 may be the D gene (5 bases each). Per the germline V gene, CDR1 is SGHTA and CDR2 is FQGNSA. The V end lost 5 bases, the J end lost 8 bases, and 14 bases lay between the germline ends. This CDR3 is 13 amino acids long. The full variable domain, rest sourced from reference TRBV7-2 and TRBJ2-3, is GAGVSQSPSNKVTEKGKDVELRCDPISGHTALYWYRQSLGQGLEFLIYFQGNSAPDKSGLPSDRFSAERTGGSVSTLTIQRTQQEDSAVYLCASSPEGWGTQYFGPGTRLTVL.

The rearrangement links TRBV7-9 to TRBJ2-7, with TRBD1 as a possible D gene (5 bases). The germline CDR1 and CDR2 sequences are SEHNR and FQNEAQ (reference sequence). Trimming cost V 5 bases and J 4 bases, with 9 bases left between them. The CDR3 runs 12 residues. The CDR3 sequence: CASSPHRYEQYF. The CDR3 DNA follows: TGTGCCAGCAGCCCCCACAGGTACGAGCAGTACTTC.

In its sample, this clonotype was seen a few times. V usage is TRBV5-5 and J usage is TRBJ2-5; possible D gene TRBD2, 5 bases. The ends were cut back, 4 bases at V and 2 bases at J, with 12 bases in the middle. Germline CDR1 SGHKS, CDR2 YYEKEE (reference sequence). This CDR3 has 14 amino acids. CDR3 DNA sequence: TGTGCCAGCAGCCGCGGGCCAGAACAAGAGACCCAGTACTTC. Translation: CASSRGPEQETQYF.